This TCR beta chain was recovered during a study of blood T cell repertoires in COVID-19. Sequenced by immunoSEQ multiplex PCR; TCRdb stores in-frame clones only, minus some. The repertoire consists of about 210,000 clones, with 80% to 90% occurring once and the leading ten covering 10%. The CDR3 extends over 14 amino acids. V was pared by 4 bases and J by 4 bases, with 14 bases between. CDR1 and CDR2 (germline): SGHTS, YDEGEE. The Seattle site enrolled patients during active infection and followed them longitudinally. Material for sequencing was peripheral blood. The chain links TRBV5-8 to TRBJ1-1; D is unclear. This receptor was identified in an elderly woman with COVID-19, enrolled during active disease. CDR3 in DNA: TGTGCCAGCAGCCAATTATCGACGGGCACTGAAGCTTTCTTT. It translates to CASSQLSTGTEAFF.